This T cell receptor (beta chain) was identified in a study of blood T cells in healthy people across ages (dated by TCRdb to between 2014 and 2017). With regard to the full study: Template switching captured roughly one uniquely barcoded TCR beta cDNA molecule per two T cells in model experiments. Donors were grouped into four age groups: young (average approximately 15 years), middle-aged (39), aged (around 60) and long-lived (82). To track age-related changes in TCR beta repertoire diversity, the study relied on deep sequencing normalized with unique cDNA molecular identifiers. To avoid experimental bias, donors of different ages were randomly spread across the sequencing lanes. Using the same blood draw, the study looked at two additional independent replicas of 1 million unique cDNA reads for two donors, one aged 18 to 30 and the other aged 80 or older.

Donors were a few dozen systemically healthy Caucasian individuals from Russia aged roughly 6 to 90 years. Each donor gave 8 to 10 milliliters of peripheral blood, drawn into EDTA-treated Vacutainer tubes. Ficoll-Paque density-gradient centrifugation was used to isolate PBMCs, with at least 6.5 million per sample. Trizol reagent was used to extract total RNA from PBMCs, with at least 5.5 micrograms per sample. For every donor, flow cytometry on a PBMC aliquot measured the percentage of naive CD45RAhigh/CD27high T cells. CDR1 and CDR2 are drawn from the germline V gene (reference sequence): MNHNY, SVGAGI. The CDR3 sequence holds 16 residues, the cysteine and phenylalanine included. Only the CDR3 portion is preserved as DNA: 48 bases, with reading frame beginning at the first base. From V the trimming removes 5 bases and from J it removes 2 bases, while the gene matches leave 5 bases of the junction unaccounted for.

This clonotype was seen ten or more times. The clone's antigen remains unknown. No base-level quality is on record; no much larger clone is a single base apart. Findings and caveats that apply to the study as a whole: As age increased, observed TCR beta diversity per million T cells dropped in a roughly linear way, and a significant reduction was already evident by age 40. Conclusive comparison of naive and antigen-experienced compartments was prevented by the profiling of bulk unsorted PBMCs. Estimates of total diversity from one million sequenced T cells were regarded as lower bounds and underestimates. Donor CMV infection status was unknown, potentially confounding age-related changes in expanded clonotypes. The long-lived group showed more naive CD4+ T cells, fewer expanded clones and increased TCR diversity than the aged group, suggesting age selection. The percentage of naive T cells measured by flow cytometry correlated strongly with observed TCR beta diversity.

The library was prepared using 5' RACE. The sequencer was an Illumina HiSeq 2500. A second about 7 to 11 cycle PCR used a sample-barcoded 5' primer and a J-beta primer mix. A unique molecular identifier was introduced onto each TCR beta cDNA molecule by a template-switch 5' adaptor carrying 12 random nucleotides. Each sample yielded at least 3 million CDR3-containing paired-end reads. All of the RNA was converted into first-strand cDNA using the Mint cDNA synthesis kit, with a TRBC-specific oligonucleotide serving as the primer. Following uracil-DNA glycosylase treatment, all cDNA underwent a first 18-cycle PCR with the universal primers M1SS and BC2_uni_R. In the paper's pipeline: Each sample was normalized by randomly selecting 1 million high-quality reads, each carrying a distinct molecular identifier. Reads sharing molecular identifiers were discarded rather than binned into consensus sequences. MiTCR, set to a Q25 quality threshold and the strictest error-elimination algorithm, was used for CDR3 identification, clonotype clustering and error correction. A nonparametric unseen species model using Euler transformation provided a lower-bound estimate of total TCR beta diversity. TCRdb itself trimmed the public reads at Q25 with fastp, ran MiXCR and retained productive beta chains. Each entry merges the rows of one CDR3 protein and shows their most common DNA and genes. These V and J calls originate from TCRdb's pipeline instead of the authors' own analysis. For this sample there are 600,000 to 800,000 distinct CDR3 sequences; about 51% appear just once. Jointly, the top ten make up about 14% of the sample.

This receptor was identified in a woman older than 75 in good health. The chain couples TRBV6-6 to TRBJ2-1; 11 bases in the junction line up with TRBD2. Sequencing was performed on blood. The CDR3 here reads CASSPGTSGTYNEQFF. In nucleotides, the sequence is TGTGCCAGCAGTCCCGGGACTAGCGGTACCTACAATGAGCAGTTCTTC.